These 19 T cell receptor beta chains came from one sample sequenced in a study of CD8+ T cells in alopecia areata. Sequencing relied on a cDNA template that was reverse transcribed from extracted RNA. The assay was immunoSEQ multiplex PCR, and TCRdb's table has in-frame clones only and misses some. This table holds roughly 190,000 clones, 45% to 75% found once. This sample's treatment: oral pan-JAK inhibitor, 5-10 mg twice daily. The sample was CD4+ T cells sorted from blood, taken at week 4, from a patient treated with tofacitinib. The receptors derive from a human donor with alopecia areata.

The chain has TRBV29-1 and TRBJ1-4; TRBD1 agrees at 9 bases. CDR3 size: 14 residues. Per germline, CDR1 SQVTM and CDR2 ANQGSEA. After removal of 7 bases from V and 10 bases from J, the junction contained 13 bases not matched to a gene. The CDR3 sequence is CSAGGGRQGGKLFF. CDR3 bases: TGCAGCGCCGGGGGAGGCCGACAGGGGGGAAAACTGTTTTTT.

Of note for this clone: At one end, the junction sequence differs from germline, possibly due to a read error. J is TRBJ2-5 and V is TRBV7-7; D remains ambiguous. Looked up from germline, CDR1 is SSHAT and CDR2 is FNYEAQ (reference sequence). CDR3 size: 13 residues. This chain's CDR3 is CASSLARGETQYF. The CDR3 region has the DNA TGTGCTAGCAGCTTGGCCCGAGGAGAGACCCAGTACTTC.

The chain couples TRBV7-2 to TRBJ2-7; weak D call: TRBD1 (6 bases). The CDR3 sequence is 13 residues long. The germline V gene has CDR1 SGHTA and CDR2 FQGNSA. The V and J ends lost 5 bases and 5 bases respectively, with 13 bases between them. The CDR3 nucleotides read TGTGCCAGCAGCAGAGACAGGACAGACGAGCAGTACTTC. As protein: CASSRDRTDEQYF.

This clone was recorded at least ten times. The sample carries other DNA sequences with the same CDR3. The CDR3 reads CASSSGTGVNTGELFF. CDR3 in DNA: TGCGCCAGCAGCTCGGGGACAGGCGTGAACACCGGGGAGCTGTTTTTT. This chain joins TRBV5-1 and TRBJ2-2; 8 bases fit TRBD1. Losses at the gene ends were 3 bases for V and 1 base for J; bases not matched to a gene: 5. Looked up from germline, CDR1 is SGHRS and CDR2 is YFSETQ. The CDR3 length is 16 residues.

The table lists this clone with a count of one. V usage is TRBV6-5 and J usage is TRBJ2-3, with D perhaps TRBD2 (5 bases). The CDR3 consists of 14 residues. Trimming removed 6 bases at V and 1 base at J, with 11 bases between. Germline V gene data show CDR1 as MNHEY and CDR2 as SVGAGI. In nucleotides, the CDR3 is TGTGCCAGCAGGCAAGGGCGGGGCACAGATACGCAGTATTTT. Translation gives CASRQGRGTDTQYF.

The gene calls are TRBV28 and TRBJ2-1, with TRBD1 matching 7 bases. The CDR3 length is 15 residues. V was clipped by 3 bases and J by 0 bases; unmatched bases: 2. Germline V gene sequence: CDR1 MDHEN, CDR2 SYDVKM. CDR3 in amino acids: CASSFGTVSYNEQFF. CDR3 nucleotides: TGTGCCAGCAGTTTCGGGACAGTCTCCTACAATGAGCAGTTCTTC. The full variable domain, rest sourced from reference TRBV28 and TRBJ2-1, is DVKVTQSSRYLVKRTGEKVFLECVQDMDHENMFWYRQDPGLGLRLIYFSYDVKMKEKGDIPEGYSVSREKKERFSLILESASTNQTSMYLCASSFGTVSYNEQFFGPGTRLTVL.

The chain carries TRBV7-9 and TRBJ2-5, with D perhaps matching TRBD1 (6 bases). The V end was cut by 3 bases, the J end by 0 bases, with 8 bases between. Germline loops: CDR1 SEHNR, CDR2 FQNEAQ (reference sequence). CDR3 length equals 14 residues. The DNA of the CDR3 is TGTGCCAGCAGCTTGGACAGCAACCAAGAGACCCAGTACTTC. It translates to CASSLDSNQETQYF.

This chain joins TRBV30 and TRBJ2-1, with D maybe TRBD2 (5 bases). The germline V and J ends were trimmed by 3 bases and 8 bases, with 17 bases remaining between them. The CDR3 has 14 amino acids. CDR1 and CDR2 (germline): GTSNPN, SVGIG (reference sequence). CDR3: CAWRGGPHGDEQFF. The CDR3, as DNA: TGTGCCTGGAGGGGTGGGCCCCACGGGGATGAGCAGTTCTTC.

This clone has more than one count but fewer than ten. The rearrangement joins TRBV15 to TRBJ2-7; TRBD2 agrees at 9 bases. Germline lookup yields CDR1 LNHNV and CDR2 YYDKDF (reference sequence). This CDR3 spans 15 amino acids. The V segment lost 0 bases and the J segment 1 base; nucleotides outside the gene matches: 1. The CDR3 protein is CATSREREGSYEQYF. The CDR3 DNA is TGTGCCACCAGCAGAGAGCGGGAGGGGTCCTACGAGCAGTACTTC.

This clone was counted only a few times. The chain couples TRBV5-6 to TRBJ2-7; 7 bases match TRBD2. This CDR3 has 14 amino acids. The V gene's germline CDR1 is SGHDT and CDR2 YYEEEE. With V trimmed by 4 bases and J by 4 bases, 8 bases remained unmatched. This CDR3 reads CASSPWGGAYEQYF. The CDR3 DNA follows: TGTGCCAGCAGCCCATGGGGAGGGGCGTACGAGCAGTACTTC.

The gene calls are TRBV29-1 and TRBJ2-1; TRBD2 matches 9 bases. V shed 3 bases and J 3 bases; nucleotides not matched to a gene: 3. This CDR3 has 14 residues. Germline loops: CDR1 SQVTM, CDR2 ANQGSEA. The CDR3 DNA sequence: TGCAGCGTTGATGCTAGCGGGAACTACAATGAGCAGTTCTTC. Protein product: CSVDASGNYNEQFF.

Only a few counts were recorded for this clone. V usage is TRBV6-5 and J usage is TRBJ2-5; the D is unclear. The germline V and J ends were trimmed by 4 bases and 5 bases, with 11 bases remaining between them. The CDR3 has 13 amino acids. Germline CDR1 reads MNHEY; CDR2 reads SVGAGI. The CDR3 bases are TGTGCCAGCAGTTCTACCCTTGGCGAGACCCAGTACTTC. Translation: CASSSTLGETQYF.

The chain carries TRBV18 and TRBJ2-3, with D maybe TRBD2 (6 bases). This CDR3 is built from 14 residues. Trimming took off 3 bases at V and 0 bases at J, with 7 bases between the two ends. In germline, CDR1 is KGHSH, CDR2 LQKENI. The CDR3 bases are TGTGCCAGCTCACCCGCGGGAAGCACAGATACGCAGTATTTT. Residues: CASSPAGSTDTQYF.

The rearrangement links TRBV25-1 to TRBJ1-2; D is uncertain. Trimming took 4 bases from V and 5 from J, leaving 8 bases between them. The CDR3 sequence is 12 residues long. CDR1 is MGHDK and CDR2 is SYGVNS in the germline V gene. CDR3 sequence: CASSGNSYGYTF. CDR3 nucleotides: TGTGCCAGCAGTGGGAACAGTTATGGCTACACCTTC.

This clone was seen more than once but under ten times. The rearrangement uses TRBV30 and TRBJ2-2, with D perhaps given as TRBD1 or TRBD2 (6 bases each). The CDR3 is made up of 14 amino acids. Trimming shortened V by 4 bases and J by 4 bases, and 13 bases separated the two germline ends. CDR1 GTSNPN and CDR2 SVGIG come from the germline V gene (reference sequence). The chain's CDR3 is CAWNPGGPTGELFF. In nucleotides, the CDR3 is TGTGCCTGGAACCCTGGGGGGCCCACCGGGGAGCTGTTTTTT.

The rearrangement links TRBV25-1 to TRBJ1-3; D unresolved. This CDR3 has 17 residues. Trimming stripped 1 base from V and 1 base from J, with 14 bases between. Germline V gene lookup returns CDR1 MGHDK and CDR2 SYGVNS. The DNA for the CDR3 is TGTGCCAGCAGTGAATTGGAAGGGAGCACTTCTGGAAACACCATATATTTT. As protein: CASSELEGSTSGNTIYF. The full variable domain, its missing parts supplied by reference TRBV25-1 and TRBJ1-3, is EADIYQTPRYLVIGTGKKITLECSQTMGHDKMYWYQQDPGMELHLIHYSYGVNSTEKGDLSSESTVSRIRTEHFPLTLESARPSHTSQYLCASSELEGSTSGNTIYFGEGSWLTVV.

This chain links TRBV29-1 with TRBJ2-1, with 7 bases fitting TRBD1. The germline CDR1 and CDR2 sequences are SQVTM and ANQGSEA. The length of the CDR3 is 12 residues. Germline trimming cut 7 bases from V and 4 bases from J; bases unmatched to any gene: 4. The chain's CDR3 is CSGRDSYNEQFF. CDR3 DNA sequence: TGCAGCGGCCGGGACAGTTACAATGAGCAGTTCTTC.

The CDR3 region is CASSVATGELFF. CDR3 DNA: TGTGCCAGCAGCGTAGCCACCGGGGAGCTGTTTTTT. The V call is TRBV9, the J call TRBJ2-2; the D is unclear. Trimming shortened V by 0 bases and J by 4 bases, and 1 base separated the two germline ends. Germline V gene sequence: CDR1 SGDLS, CDR2 YYNGEE. CDR3 length: 12 amino acids.

The chain couples TRBV9 to TRBJ2-1, with D perhaps matching TRBD1 (5 bases). V was pared by 2 bases and J by 9 bases, with 15 bases between. The V gene's germline CDR1 is SGDLS and CDR2 YYNGEE. The CDR3 has 14 amino acids. DNA of the CDR3: TGTGCCAGCAGCGTTCAAGACAGCCTCGGTGAGCAGTTCTTC. It is translated as CASSVQDSLGEQFF.